A selection of T cell receptor beta chains follows, all from one sample in a study of response to subunit inactivated influenza vaccine. Each CDR3 protein gets one entry after TCRdb re-called the RT-PCR reads with MiXCR. This table has more than 550,000 distinct CDR3 sequences, about an eighth appearing once. The sample here was PBMCs from blood, taken on the day of vaccination. The receptors were sampled from a man aged 50-60 years who received an inactivated influenza vaccine. CDR3s include the opening cysteine and the closing phenylalanine or tryptophan. D genes are given only for firm matches.

>TRBD2|TRBV18|TRBJ2-5
CASSPFSGSRGETQYF
>TRBD1|TRBV4-1|TRBJ1-2
CASSQDLKRPSRDRSLNGYTF
>NA|TRBV12-3/TRBV12-4|TRBJ1-2
CASSLGQVGFMSYTF
>NA|TRBV6-5|TRBJ1-1
CASSYSNRAPEAFF
>NA|TRBV29-1|TRBJ1-1
CSVDRTANTEAFF
>NA|TRBV6-5|TRBJ2-7
CASSSIDEQYF
>TRBD2|TRBV28|TRBJ2-1
CASMGLAGGSSYNEQFF
>TRBD2|TRBV7-6|TRBJ2-7
CASSLALGTNYEQYF
>NA|TRBV20-1|TRBJ1-1
CSARRRGGEAFF
>NA|TRBV6-1|TRBJ2-7
CASSEGRLAYPLYYEQYF
>TRBD2|TRBV7-6|TRBJ2-2
CASSSGLAGGVTGELFF
>TRBD2|TRBV5-1|TRBJ2-1
CASSSGTSGPYNEQFF
>TRBD2|TRBV6-1|TRBJ2-5
CASRFLAGTQETQYF
>TRBD2|TRBV6-1|TRBJ2-1
CASSQGTSGGPYNEQFF
>TRBD1|TRBV5-1|TRBJ2-7
CASSPGTGGLNEQYF
>TRBD2|TRBV24-1|TRBJ2-1
CATSDSWGGRSRDEQFF
>NA|TRBV7-2|TRBJ2-3
CASSLGSFENTQYF
>NA|TRBV7-9|TRBJ2-7
CASSSARGAEYEQYF
>TRBD1|TRBV12-3/TRBV12-4|TRBJ1-5
CASSLAWDRVSNQPQHF
>NA|TRBV5-1|TRBJ2-1
CASSLTDSNYNEQFF
>TRBD1|TRBV7-9|TRBJ1-6
CASSHNRGPRSPLHF
>NA|TRBV19|TRBJ2-7
CASSMTRYEQYF
>NA|TRBV6-2/TRBV6-3|TRBJ2-1
CATHGGRSSYNEQFF
>NA|TRBV7-9|TRBJ1-5
CASSQDSSNQPQHF
>NA|TRBV6-2/TRBV6-3|TRBJ1-1
CASSYWPSTEAFF
>NA|TRBV6-5|TRBJ2-1
CASSYFRGYEQFF
>NA|TRBV7-9|TRBJ2-7
CASSKSFALTREQYF
>NA|TRBV28|TRBJ1-6
CASRQGSNSPLHF
>TRBD1|TRBV9|TRBJ1-3
CASSPRDRSSGNTIYF
>TRBD2|TRBV7-4|TRBJ2-5
CASSPLTSGGEETQYF
>TRBD2|TRBV7-2|TRBJ2-1
CASSWGLAGGSNEQFF
>TRBD1|TRBV25-1|TRBJ2-7
CASSEYWGTGAYEQYF
>TRBD2|TRBV12-3/TRBV12-4|TRBJ2-5
CASSFSTSGRADETQYF
>NA|TRBV6-1|TRBJ1-6
CASRTGISSYNSPLHF
>NA|TRBV27|TRBJ2-2
CASSFFTNTGELFF
>NA|TRBV4-3|TRBJ2-2
CASSQDIGDYRTGELFF
>NA|TRBV28|TRBJ2-7
CASSQLSEMYEQYF
>TRBD2|TRBV6-2/TRBV6-3|TRBJ2-1
CASRLGLAHYNEQFF
>NA|TRBV7-9|TRBJ2-1
CASSLPGGSSYNEQFF
>NA|TRBV5-1|TRBJ1-1
CASRPGWGGDTEAFF
>NA|TRBV29-1|TRBJ2-7
CSVHHQRADSSYEQYF
>NA|TRBV4-2|TRBJ2-2
CASSQDLAGGSTGELFF
>TRBD2|TRBV9|TRBJ2-7
CASSVARESQYEQYF
>NA|TRBV21-1|TRBJ2-1
CASSPPSSCNEQFF
>TRBD2|TRBV20-1|TRBJ2-2
CSASSGGSTGELFF
>TRBD1|TRBV28|TRBJ2-7
CASSLLFAGGQSYEQYF
>NA|TRBV7-7|TRBJ1-6
CASSLDGTANSPLHF
>NA|TRBV12-3/TRBV12-4|TRBJ2-1
CASSSDWSYNEQFF
>TRBD1|TRBV6-5|TRBJ2-7
CASSYSGTGLSYEQYF
>NA|TRBV12-3/TRBV12-4|TRBJ1-3
CASSFSIRGSLSGNTIYF